The 22 T cell receptor beta chains below were found in one sample sequenced in a study of cytomegalovirus exposure and HLA in healthy donors. Sequencing was performed with immunoSEQ multiplex PCR; in TCRdb, only in-frame clones are kept and a portion is missing. The sample records about 130,000 clones, about 96% being singletons. The sequencing input was PBMCs. Receptor source: a man younger than 35 in good health and CMV-seronegative.

CDR3 in DNA: TGTGCCAGGCCGGCGTTCCTAGCGGGAGAATATGAGCAGTTCTTC. It specifies CARPAFLAGEYEQFF. This sequence joins TRBV11-3 and TRBJ2-1; 10 bases align to TRBD2. Per the germline V gene, CDR1 is SGHNT and CDR2 is YENEEA. J gave up 8 bases and V 9 bases, and 13 bases lay outside the gene matches. The CDR3 length is 15 residues.

The chain employs TRBV27 and TRBJ2-5; 9 bases agree with TRBD1. V lost 6 bases, J lost 5 bases, and 4 bases stayed unmatched. Germline-derived CDR1 and CDR2 are MNHEY and SMNVEV (reference sequence). This CDR3 region has 13 residues. The CDR3 region has the DNA TGTGCCAGCAGCTACAGGGGGCTGGAGACCCAGTACTTC. Translation gives CASSYRGLETQYF.

The chain employs TRBV6-5 and TRBJ2-5; no firm D call. V was cut by 0 bases and J by 4 bases, with 9 bases left in between. The CDR3 totals 14 residues. From germline, CDR1 is MNHEY and CDR2 SVGAGI. DNA of the CDR3: TGTGCCAGCAGTTACTCGAGATCAGGAGAGACCCAGTACTTC. Residues: CASSYSRSGETQYF.

The chain uses TRBV5-6 and TRBJ2-1, with TRBD2 matching over 9 bases. Germline assignment: CDR1 SGHDT and CDR2 YYEEEE. After removal of 4 bases from V and 3 bases from J, the junction contained 2 bases not matched to a gene. This CDR3 contains 14 residues. In nucleotides, the CDR3 is TGTGCCAGCAGCCTTAGCGGGGGCTACAATGAGCAGTTCTTC. Translating it yields CASSLSGGYNEQFF.

The chain combines TRBV19 with TRBJ1-5; D might be TRBD1 (5 bases). Between the trimmed V and J ends, which lost 5 bases and 3 bases, there was a span of 8 bases. Germline V lookup: CDR1 LNHDA, CDR2 SQIVND (reference sequence). The CDR3 is made up of 13 amino acids. CDR3 sequence reads: CASSQGFNQPQHF. The CDR3 DNA reads as TGTGCCAGTAGTCAGGGTTTCAATCAGCCCCAGCATTTT.

This clone is a singleton in its sample. This chain links TRBV28 with TRBJ1-4; D is possibly TRBD1 (5 bases). V shed 4 bases and J shed 5 bases, with 23 bases lying between them. The CDR3 runs to 18 residues. Germline-derived CDR1 and CDR2 are MDHEN and SYDVKM. The CDR3, as DNA: TGTGCCAGCAGTTCCGAGGCGGGACTAGAACGGGTAAATGAAAAACTGTTTTTT. It specifies CASSSEAGLERVNEKLFF. Full variable domain (missing parts from reference TRBV28 and TRBJ1-4): DVKVTQSSRYLVKRTGEKVFLECVQDMDHENMFWYRQDPGLGLRLIYFSYDVKMKEKGDIPEGYSVSREKKERFSLILESASTNQTSMYLCASSSEAGLERVNEKLFFGSGTQLSVL.

This chain links TRBV19 with TRBJ1-4; a possible D gene is TRBD1 (5 bases). V lost 6 bases and J 0 bases, leaving 11 bases between the germline ends. Germline V CDR1 and CDR2: LNHDA, SQIVND (reference sequence). The CDR3 is 15 residues long. The CDR3 DNA reads TGTGCCAGTAGCGACCAGGGAACAACTAATGAAAAACTGTTTTTT. Translated: CASSDQGTTNEKLFF.

The rearrangement links TRBV11-1 to TRBJ1-1; the D is unclear. The CDR3 has 12 residues. The germline CDR1 and CDR2 sequences are SGHAT and FQDESV (reference sequence). Trimming removed 3 bases from V and 4 bases from J, with 6 bases in between. The CDR3 sequence is CASSFSGTEAFF. The CDR3 DNA is TGTGCCAGCAGCTTCTCGGGCACTGAAGCTTTCTTT.

The V and J genes are TRBV5-1 and TRBJ2-7, with D possibly TRBD2 on 5 matching bases. CDR1 and CDR2 from the germline V gene are SGHRS and YFSETQ. This CDR3 is built from 16 residues. Trimming took off 2 bases at V and 1 base at J, with 16 bases between the two ends. CDR3 in amino acids: CASSLSGEVESYEQYF. The CDR3 DNA reads as TGCGCCAGCAGCTTAAGCGGCGAGGTCGAGTCCTACGAGCAGTACTTC.

This chain links TRBV29-1 with TRBJ2-5, with a weak D call TRBD1 (6 bases). The CDR3 loop spans 14 amino acids. Between the trimmed V and J ends, which lost 1 base and 4 bases, there was a span of 13 bases. Germline CDR1 SQVTM, CDR2 ANQGSEA. The CDR3 nucleotides are TGCAGCGTTGAAGCGGGGCAGGGGCCAGAGACCCAGTACTTC. Translated: CSVEAGQGPETQYF. The variable domain in full, completed from reference TRBV29-1 and TRBJ2-5, reads SAVISQKPSRDICQRGTSLTIQCQVDSQVTMMFWYRQQPGQSLTLIATANQGSEATYESGFVIDKFPISRPNLTFSTLTVSNMSPEDSSIYLCSVEAGQGPETQYFGPGTRLLVL.

This clone appeared a single time. The V call is TRBV19, the J call TRBJ2-6; D is unclear. Trimming removed 1 base at V and 0 bases at J, with 4 bases between. Germline V gives CDR1 LNHDA, CDR2 SQIVND (reference sequence). The CDR3 is made up of 15 amino acids. The CDR3 is CASSIAHSGANVLTF. CDR3 nucleotide sequence: TGTGCCAGTAGTATAGCCCACTCTGGGGCCAACGTCCTGACTTTC.

The CDR3 region has the DNA TGCGCCAGCAGCCAACAAGTAGGGACAGGGATCTACGAGCAGTACTTC. Residues: CASSQQVGTGIYEQYF. V gene TRBV4-1 combines with J gene TRBJ2-7, with TRBD1 identical over 9 bases. Trimming cost V 2 bases and J 3 bases; bases outside gene matches: 8. CDR3 length equals 16 residues. CDR1 and CDR2 from the germline V gene are MGHRA and YSYEKL.

This sequence joins TRBV6-1 and TRBJ1-2, with no clear D. Germline V gene lookup returns CDR1 MNHNS and CDR2 SASEGT. Trimming cost V 7 bases and J 5 bases, with 20 bases left between them. The CDR3 covers 15 residues. The CDR3 nucleotides are TGTGCCAGCACGACCCGCCAGCTCATCGGGTATGGCTACACCTTC. Translated, it gives CASTTRQLIGYGYTF.

The chain uses TRBV5-1 and TRBJ2-3, with TRBD1 matching over 10 bases. The length of the CDR3 is 16 residues. The V segment lost 3 bases and the J segment 2 bases; nucleotides outside the gene matches: 6. The germline V gene has CDR1 SGHRS and CDR2 YFSETQ. The CDR3 sequence is CASSSDGTGVTDTQYF. CDR3 sequence (DNA): TGCGCCAGCAGCTCGGACGGGACAGGGGTCACAGATACGCAGTATTTT.

This chain links TRBV7-9 with TRBJ2-5; D perhaps matches TRBD1 (5 bases). V lost 4 bases, J lost 5 bases, and 14 bases lay in between. Per germline, CDR1 SEHNR and CDR2 FQNEAQ (reference sequence). The CDR3 extends over 14 amino acids. The CDR3 nucleotides read TGTGCCAGCAGCTCGACAGCCTCTAGGGAGACCCAGTACTTC. Protein: CASSSTASRETQYF.

The chain combines TRBV28 with TRBJ1-5; 7 positions agree with TRBD1. The J segment lost 0 bases and the V segment lost 4 bases, leaving 12 bases of the junction unmatched. Germline lookup yields CDR1 MDHEN and CDR2 SYDVKM. This CDR3 is 18 amino acids long. Written as DNA, the CDR3 is TGTGCCAGCAGTTCTATCGGGACAGAAATTTTTAGCAATCAGCCCCAGCATTTT. As protein: CASSSIGTEIFSNQPQHF.

The chain employs TRBV5-1 and TRBJ1-5, with 7 bases matching TRBD1. V gave up 4 bases and J gave up 4 bases; unmatched junction bases: 14. The germline CDR1 and CDR2 sequences are SGHRS and YFSETQ. This CDR3 is 17 amino acids long. CDR3 loop: CASSETPTGAGNQPQHF. The CDR3 DNA reads TGCGCCAGCAGCGAGACACCTACAGGGGCGGGGAATCAGCCCCAGCATTTT.

This clone was counted between two and nine times. The chain carries TRBV5-1 and TRBJ1-3; D perhaps matches TRBD1 (6 bases). The CDR3 is made up of 13 amino acids. Germline V CDR1 and CDR2: SGHRS, YFSETQ. V lost 4 bases to trimming and J lost 7 bases, with 12 bases between them. The CDR3 DNA follows: TGCGCCAGCAGCGGCACAGGGTTCAACACCATATATTTT. The encoded protein is CASSGTGFNTIYF.

This chain connects TRBV27 to TRBJ1-1; no clear D gene. CDR3 size: 13 residues. V lost 5 bases and J 1 base, leaving 8 bases between the germline ends. Germline values: CDR1 MNHEY, CDR2 SMNVEV (reference sequence). The CDR3 reads CASSETENTEAFF. CDR3 DNA sequence: TGTGCCAGCAGTGAAACAGAGAACACTGAAGCTTTCTTT.

This clone has just one count. This chain joins TRBV20-1 and TRBJ1-2; D is unresolved. CDR1 and CDR2 from the germline V gene are DFQATT and SNEGSKA (reference sequence). The CDR3 extends over 10 amino acids. The ends were cut back, 2 bases at V and 12 bases at J, with 10 bases in the middle. CDR3 nucleotides: TGCAGTGCTAGAAGCGTAGGCGACACCTTC. Amino acids: CSARSVGDTF.

The rearrangement joins TRBV28 to TRBJ1-5, with D unclear. V was shortened by 2 bases and J by 4 bases, with 18 bases between the two germline ends. The CDR3 runs 17 residues. Germline CDR1 MDHEN, CDR2 SYDVKM. The CDR3 DNA reads TGTGCCAGCAGTTTACCGGCCGCCACAGTAAAAAATCAGCCCCAGCATTTT. This translates into CASSLPAATVKNQPQHF.

V usage is TRBV30 and J usage is TRBJ1-5; 10 positions agree with TRBD1. V shed 1 base, J shed 5 bases, and the junction held 2 bases outside the gene matches. The CDR3 is made up of 14 amino acids. Germline assignment: CDR1 GTSNPN and CDR2 SVGIG (reference sequence). CDR3 nucleotide sequence: TGTGCCTGGAGTGCCGGGACAGGGGATCAGCCCCAGCATTTT. Its translation is CAWSAGTGDQPQHF.